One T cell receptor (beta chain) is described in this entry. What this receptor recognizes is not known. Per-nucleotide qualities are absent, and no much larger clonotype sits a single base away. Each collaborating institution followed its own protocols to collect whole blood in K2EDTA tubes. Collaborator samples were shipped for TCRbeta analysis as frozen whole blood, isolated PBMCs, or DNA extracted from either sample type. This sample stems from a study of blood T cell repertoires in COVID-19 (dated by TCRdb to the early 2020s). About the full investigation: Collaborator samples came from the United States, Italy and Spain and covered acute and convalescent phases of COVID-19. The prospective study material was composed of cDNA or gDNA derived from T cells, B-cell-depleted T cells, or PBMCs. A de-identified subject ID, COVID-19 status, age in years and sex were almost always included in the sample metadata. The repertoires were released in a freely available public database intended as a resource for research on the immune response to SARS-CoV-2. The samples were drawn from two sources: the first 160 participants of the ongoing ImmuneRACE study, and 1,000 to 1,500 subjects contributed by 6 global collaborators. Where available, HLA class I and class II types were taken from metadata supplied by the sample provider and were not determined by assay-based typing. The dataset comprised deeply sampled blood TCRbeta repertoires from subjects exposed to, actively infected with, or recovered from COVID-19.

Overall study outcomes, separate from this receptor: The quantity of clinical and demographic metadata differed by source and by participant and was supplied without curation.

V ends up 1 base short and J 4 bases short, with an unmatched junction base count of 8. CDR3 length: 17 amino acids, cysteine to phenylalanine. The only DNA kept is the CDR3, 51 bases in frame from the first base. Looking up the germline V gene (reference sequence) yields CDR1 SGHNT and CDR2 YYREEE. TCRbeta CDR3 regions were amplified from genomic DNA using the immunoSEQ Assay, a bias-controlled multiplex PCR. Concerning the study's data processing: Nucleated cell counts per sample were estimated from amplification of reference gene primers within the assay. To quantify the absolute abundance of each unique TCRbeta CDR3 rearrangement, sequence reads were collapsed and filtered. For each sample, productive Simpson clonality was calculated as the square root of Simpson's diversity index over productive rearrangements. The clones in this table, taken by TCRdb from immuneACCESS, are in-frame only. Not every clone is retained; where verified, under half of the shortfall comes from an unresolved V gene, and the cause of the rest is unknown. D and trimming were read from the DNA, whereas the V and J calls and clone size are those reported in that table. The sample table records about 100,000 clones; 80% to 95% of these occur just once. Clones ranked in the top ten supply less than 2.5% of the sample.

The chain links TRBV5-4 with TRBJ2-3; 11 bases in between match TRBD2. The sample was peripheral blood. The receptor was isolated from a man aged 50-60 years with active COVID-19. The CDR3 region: CASSLRVSLAGADTQYF. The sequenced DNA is TGTGCCAGCAGCTTGCGAGTGTCACTAGCGGGAGCAGATACGCAGTATTTT.